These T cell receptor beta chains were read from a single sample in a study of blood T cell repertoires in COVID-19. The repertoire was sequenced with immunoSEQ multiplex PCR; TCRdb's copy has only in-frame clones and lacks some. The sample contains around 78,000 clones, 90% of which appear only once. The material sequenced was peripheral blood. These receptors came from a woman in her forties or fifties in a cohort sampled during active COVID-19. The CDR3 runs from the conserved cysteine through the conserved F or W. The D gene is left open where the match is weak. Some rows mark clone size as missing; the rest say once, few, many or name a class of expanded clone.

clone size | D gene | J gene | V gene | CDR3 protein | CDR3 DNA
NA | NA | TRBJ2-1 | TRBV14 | CASSQDRFMGGYNEQFF | TGTGCCAGCAGCCAAGATAGGTTTATGGGGGGTTACAATGAGCAGTTCTTC
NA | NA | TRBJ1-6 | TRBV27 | CASSLRSPETNSPLHF | TGTGCCAGCAGTTTACGGAGCCCCGAGACTAATTCACCCCTCCACTTT
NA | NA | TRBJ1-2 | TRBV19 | CASSIIRLQNYGYTF | TGTGCCAGTAGTATCATCCGACTTCAAAACTATGGCTACACCTTC
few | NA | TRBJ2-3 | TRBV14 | CASSRVLRSRQYF | TGTGCCAGCAGCCGGGTGCTTAGGAGCAGACAGTATTTT
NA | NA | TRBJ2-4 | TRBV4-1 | CASSQDEVIQYF | TGCGCCAGCAGCCAAGATGAGGTTATACAGTACTTC
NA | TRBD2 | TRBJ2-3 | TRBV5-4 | CASSWVAGGPTDTQYF | TGTGCCAGCAGCTGGGTAGCGGGAGGGCCCACAGATACGCAGTATTTT
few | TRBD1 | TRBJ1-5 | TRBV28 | CASSLGTGGEGQPQHF | TGTGCCAGCAGTTTGGGGACAGGGGGCGAGGGCCAGCCCCAGCATTTT
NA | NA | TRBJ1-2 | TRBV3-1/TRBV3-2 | CASSQVYTGDYGYTF | TGTGCCAGCAGCCAAGTCTACACCGGGGACTATGGCTACACCTTC
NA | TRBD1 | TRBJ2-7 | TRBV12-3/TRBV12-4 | CASNLQGAREQYF | TGTGCCAGCAATCTACAGGGGGCGAGGGAGCAGTACTTC
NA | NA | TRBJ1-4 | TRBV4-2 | CASSQGPGRGATNEKLFF | TGTGCCAGCAGCCAAGGTCCAGGCAGGGGTGCAACTAATGAAAAACTGTTTTTT
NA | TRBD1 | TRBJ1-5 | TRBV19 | CASSMLQGAANQPQHF | TGTGCCAGTAGTATGCTCCAGGGGGCAGCCAATCAGCCCCAGCATTTT
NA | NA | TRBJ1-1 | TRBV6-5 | CASRPRVGTEAFF | TGTGCCAGCAGACCCAGGGTTGGCACTGAAGCTTTCTTT
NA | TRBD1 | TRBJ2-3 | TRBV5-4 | CASSLRGRTTSSGTQYF | TGTGCCAGCAGCTTGAGGGGGCGCACCACATCTTCGGGTACGCAGTATTTT
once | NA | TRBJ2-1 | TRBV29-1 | CSVGGGVVEQFF | TGCAGCGTTGGTGGAGGGGTGGTTGAGCAGTTCTTC
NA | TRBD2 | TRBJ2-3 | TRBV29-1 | CSTRTSGRTDTQYF | TGCAGCACGCGGACTAGCGGGCGCACAGATACGCAGTATTTT
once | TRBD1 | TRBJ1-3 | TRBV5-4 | CASNLAGTGRSGNTIYF | TGTGCCAGCAACTTGGCCGGGACAGGACGCTCTGGAAACACCATATATTTT
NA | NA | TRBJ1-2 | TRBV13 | CASSPGGTLEDGYTF | TGTGCCAGCAGCCCCGGCGGTACTCTAGAGGATGGCTACACCTTC
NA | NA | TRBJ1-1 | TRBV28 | CASSPEGSNTEAFF | TGTGCCAGCAGTCCCGAGGGATCGAACACTGAAGCTTTCTTT
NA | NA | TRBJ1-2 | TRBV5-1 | CASGDTFNYGYTF | TGCGCCAGCGGGGACACCTTCAACTATGGCTACACCTTC
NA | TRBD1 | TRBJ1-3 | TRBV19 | CASIYGTGSGNTIYF | TGTGCCAGTATCTACGGGACAGGCTCTGGAAACACCATATATTTT
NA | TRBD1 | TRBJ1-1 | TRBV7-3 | CASSPLAGQGNTEAFF | TGTGCCAGCAGCCCACTCGCGGGACAGGGTAACACTGAAGCTTTCTTT
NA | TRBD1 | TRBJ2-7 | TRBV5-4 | CASSPGTQGAYEQYF | TGTGCCAGCAGCCCCGGGACCCAGGGGGCCTACGAGCAGTACTTC
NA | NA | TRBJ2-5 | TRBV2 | CASRGVGETQYF | TGTGCCAGCAGAGGGGTTGGCGAGACCCAGTACTTC
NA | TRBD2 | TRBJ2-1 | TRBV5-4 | CASSNPGTSGRNEQFF | TGTGCCAGCAGCAATCCCGGGACTAGCGGGAGGAATGAGCAGTTCTTC
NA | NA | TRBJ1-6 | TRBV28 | CASKGAGGENSPLHF | TGTGCCAGCAAGGGCGCGGGCGGAGAGAATTCACCCCTCCACTTT
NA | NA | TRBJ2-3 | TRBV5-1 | CASSLGGQDTQYF | TGCGCCAGCAGCTTGGGGGGGCAAGATACGCAGTATTTT
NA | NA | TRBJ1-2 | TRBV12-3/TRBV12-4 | CASSFGGWSYTF | TGTGCCAGCAGTTTTGGGGGGTGGAGCTACACCTTC
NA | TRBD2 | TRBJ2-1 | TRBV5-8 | CASSSPLGAGGGSEQFF | TGTGCCAGCAGCTCGCCGCTTGGAGCGGGAGGGGGCAGTGAGCAGTTCTTC
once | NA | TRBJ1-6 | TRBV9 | CASSVTTGTTNSPLHF | TGTGCCAGCAGCGTAACTACTGGGACTACTAATTCACCCCTCCACTTT
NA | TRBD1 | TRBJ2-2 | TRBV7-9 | CASSFGTGDTGELFF | TGTGCCAGCAGCTTCGGGACAGGGGACACCGGGGAGCTGTTTTTT
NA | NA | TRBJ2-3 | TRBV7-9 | CASSPRGVGDTQYF | TGTGCCAGCAGCCCCAGGGGTGTTGGAGATACGCAGTATTTT
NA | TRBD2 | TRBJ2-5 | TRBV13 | CASSLVTSGRQETQYF | TGTGCCAGCAGCTTAGTAACTAGCGGGAGACAAGAGACCCAGTACTTC
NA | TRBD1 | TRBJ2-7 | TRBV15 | CATSRGQGLYEQYF | TGTGCCACCAGCAGAGGACAGGGCCTCTACGAGCAGTACTTC
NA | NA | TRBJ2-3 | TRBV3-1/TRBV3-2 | CASSQEGGGDTQYF | TGTGCCAGCAGCCAGGAGGGAGGGGGAGATACGCAGTATTTT
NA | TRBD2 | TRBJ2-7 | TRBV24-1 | CATSDRTSGNYEQYF | TGTGCCACCAGTGATCGGACTAGCGGGAACTACGAGCAGTACTTC
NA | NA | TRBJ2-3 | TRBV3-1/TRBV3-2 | CASSPSLQGTDTQYF | TGTGCCAGCAGCCCCTCCCTCCAGGGCACAGATACGCAGTATTTT
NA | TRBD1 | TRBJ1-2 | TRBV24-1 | CATSDEGQVNGYTF | TGTGCCACCAGTGATGAGGGACAGGTTAATGGCTACACCTTC
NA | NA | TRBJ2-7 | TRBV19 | CASSTLSASSYEQYF | TGTGCCAGTAGTACCCTTAGCGCGAGCTCCTACGAGCAGTACTTC
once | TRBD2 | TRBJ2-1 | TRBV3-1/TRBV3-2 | CASSQRLAGDEQFF | TGTGCCAGCAGCCAAAGACTAGCGGGCGATGAGCAGTTCTTC
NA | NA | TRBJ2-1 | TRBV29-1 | CSVEGRGAGVFF | TGCAGCGTTGAAGGACGGGGGGCTGGAGTCTTCTTC
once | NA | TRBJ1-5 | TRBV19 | CASSIDRGNQPQHF | TGTGCCAGTAGTATAGATCGGGGGAATCAGCCCCAGCATTTT
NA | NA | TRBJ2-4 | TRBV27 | CASRGAPLAKNIQYF | TGTGCCAGCAGGGGGGCTCCCCTGGCCAAAAACATTCAGTACTTC
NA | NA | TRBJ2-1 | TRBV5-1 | CASSLGQVSYNEQFF | TGCGCCAGCAGCTTGGGTCAGGTCTCCTACAATGAGCAGTTCTTC
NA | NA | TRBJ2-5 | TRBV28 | CASSFGGKETQYF | TGTGCCAGCAGTTTTGGCGGAAAAGAGACCCAGTACTTC
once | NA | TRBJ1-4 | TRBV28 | CASRGGGLRNEKLFF | TGTGCCAGCAGGGGGGGTGGCCTAAGGAATGAAAAACTGTTTTTT
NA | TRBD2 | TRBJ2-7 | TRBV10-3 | CAISEPGTSGRGYEQYF | TGTGCCATCAGTGAACCCGGGACTAGCGGGAGAGGGTACGAGCAGTACTTC
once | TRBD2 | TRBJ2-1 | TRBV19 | CASSIRTSRYNEQFF | TGTGCCAGTAGTATAAGGACTAGCCGCTACAATGAGCAGTTCTTC
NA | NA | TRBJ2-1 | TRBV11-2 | CASSLESTGNYNEQFF | TGTGCCAGCAGCTTAGAATCCACAGGGAACTACAATGAGCAGTTCTTC
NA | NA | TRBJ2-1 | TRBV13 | CASSLGVRENEQFF | TGTGCCAGCAGCCTCGGGGTCCGGGAAAATGAGCAGTTCTTC
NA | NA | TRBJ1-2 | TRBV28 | CASRGHANYGYTF | TGTGCCAGCAGGGGACACGCCAACTATGGCTACACCTTC
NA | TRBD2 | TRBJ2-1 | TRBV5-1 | CASSMTSGHNEQFF | TGCGCCAGCAGCATGACTAGCGGACACAATGAGCAGTTCTTC
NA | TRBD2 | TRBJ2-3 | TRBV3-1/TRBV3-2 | CASTRRGRASSTDTQYF | TGTGCCAGCACCCGAAGAGGGAGGGCCTCGAGCACAGATACGCAGTATTTT
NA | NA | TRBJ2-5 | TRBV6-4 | CASSGTYGETQYF | TGTGCCAGCAGTGGAACGTACGGGGAGACCCAGTACTTC